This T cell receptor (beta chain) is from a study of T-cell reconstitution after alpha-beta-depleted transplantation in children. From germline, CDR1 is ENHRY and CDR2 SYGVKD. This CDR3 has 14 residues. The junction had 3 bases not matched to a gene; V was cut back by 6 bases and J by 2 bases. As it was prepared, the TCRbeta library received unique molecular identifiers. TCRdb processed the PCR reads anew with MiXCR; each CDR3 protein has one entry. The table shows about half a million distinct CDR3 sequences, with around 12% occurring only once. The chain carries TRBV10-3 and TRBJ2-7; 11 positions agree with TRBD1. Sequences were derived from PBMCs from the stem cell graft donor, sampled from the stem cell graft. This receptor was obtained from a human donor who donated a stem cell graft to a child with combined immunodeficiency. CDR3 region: CAIRPGQGAYEQYF. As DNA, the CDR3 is TGTGCCATCAGACCGGGACAGGGGGCCTACGAGCAGTACTTC.